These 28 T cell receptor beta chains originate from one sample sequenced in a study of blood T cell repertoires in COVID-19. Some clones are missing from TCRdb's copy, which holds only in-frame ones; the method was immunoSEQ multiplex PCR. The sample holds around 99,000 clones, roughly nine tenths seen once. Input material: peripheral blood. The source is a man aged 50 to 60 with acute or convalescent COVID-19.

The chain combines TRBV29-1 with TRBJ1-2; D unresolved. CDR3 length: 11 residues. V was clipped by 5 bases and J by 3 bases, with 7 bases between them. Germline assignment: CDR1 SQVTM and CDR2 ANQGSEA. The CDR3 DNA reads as TGCAGCGTTCAGGTTTACTATGGCTACACCTTC. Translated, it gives CSVQVYYGYTF.

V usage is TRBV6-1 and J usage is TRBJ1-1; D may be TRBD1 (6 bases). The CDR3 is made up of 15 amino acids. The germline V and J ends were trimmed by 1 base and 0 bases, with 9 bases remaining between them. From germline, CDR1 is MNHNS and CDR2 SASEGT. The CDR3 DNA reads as TGTGCCAGCAGTGAAGGTTACAGGGTGAACACTGAAGCTTTCTTT. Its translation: CASSEGYRVNTEAFF.

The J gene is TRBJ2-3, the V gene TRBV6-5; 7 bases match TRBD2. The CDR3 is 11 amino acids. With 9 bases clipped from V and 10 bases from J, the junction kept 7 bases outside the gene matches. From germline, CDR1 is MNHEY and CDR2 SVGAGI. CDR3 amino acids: CASSAGVAQYF. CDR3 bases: TGTGCCAGTTCCGCGGGAGTGGCGCAGTATTTT.

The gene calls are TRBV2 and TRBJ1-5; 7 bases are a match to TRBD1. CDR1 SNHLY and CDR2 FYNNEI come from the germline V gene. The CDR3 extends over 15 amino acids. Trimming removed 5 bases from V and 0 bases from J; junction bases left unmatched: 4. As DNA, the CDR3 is TGTGCCAGCAGTTATACAGGGGCTAGCAATCAGCCCCAGCATTTT. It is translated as CASSYTGASNQPQHF.

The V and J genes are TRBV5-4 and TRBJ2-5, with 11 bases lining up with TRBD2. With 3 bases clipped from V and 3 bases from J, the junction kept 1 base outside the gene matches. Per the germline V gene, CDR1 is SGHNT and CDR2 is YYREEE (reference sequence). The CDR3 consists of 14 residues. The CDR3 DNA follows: TGTGCCAGCAGCTGGGGACTAGCGGAAGAGACCCAGTACTTC. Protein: CASSWGLAEETQYF.

CDR3 DNA: TGTGCCAGCAGCTCGCTCCGGGACAGGGGAATCGGGGAGCTGTTTTTT. Translated: CASSSLRDRGIGELFF. The genes are TRBV5-5 and TRBJ2-2, with 10 bases aligning to TRBD1. Losses at the gene ends were 3 bases for V and 7 bases for J; bases not matched to a gene: 9. CDR1 is SGHKS and CDR2 is YYEKEE in the germline V gene (reference sequence). The CDR3 loop spans 16 amino acids.

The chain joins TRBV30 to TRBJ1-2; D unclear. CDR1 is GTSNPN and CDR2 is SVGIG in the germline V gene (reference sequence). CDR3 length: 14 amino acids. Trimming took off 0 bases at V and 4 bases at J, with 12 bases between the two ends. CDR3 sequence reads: CAWSVEERIYGYTF. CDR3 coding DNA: TGTGCCTGGAGTGTTGAGGAACGGATCTATGGCTACACCTTC.

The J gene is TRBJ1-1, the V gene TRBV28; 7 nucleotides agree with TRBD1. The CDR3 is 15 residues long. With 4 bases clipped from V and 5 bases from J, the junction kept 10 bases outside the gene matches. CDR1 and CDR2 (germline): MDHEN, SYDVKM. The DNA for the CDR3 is TGTGCCAGCAGTTCCCGTCTTCAGACAGGGACTGAAGCTTTCTTT. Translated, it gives CASSSRLQTGTEAFF.

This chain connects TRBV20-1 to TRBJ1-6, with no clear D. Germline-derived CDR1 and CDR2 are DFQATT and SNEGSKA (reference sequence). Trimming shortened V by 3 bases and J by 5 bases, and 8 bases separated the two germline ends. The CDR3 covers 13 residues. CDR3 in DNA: TGCAGTGCTAGTTTCCAGGATAATTCACCCCTCCACTTT. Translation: CSASFQDNSPLHF.

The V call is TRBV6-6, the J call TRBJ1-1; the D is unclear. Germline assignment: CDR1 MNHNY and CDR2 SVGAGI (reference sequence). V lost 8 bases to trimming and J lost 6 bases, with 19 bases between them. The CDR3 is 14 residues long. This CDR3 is CASVGSAEGAEAFF. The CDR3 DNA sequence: TGTGCCAGCGTGGGCAGTGCCGAGGGCGCTGAAGCTTTCTTT.

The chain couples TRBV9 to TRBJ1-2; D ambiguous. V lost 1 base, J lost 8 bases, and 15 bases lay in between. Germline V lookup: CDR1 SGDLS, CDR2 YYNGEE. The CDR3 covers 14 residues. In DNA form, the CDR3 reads TGTGCCAGCAGCGTACCGGGAAGGCAAGGAGGCTACACCTTC. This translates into CASSVPGRQGGYTF.

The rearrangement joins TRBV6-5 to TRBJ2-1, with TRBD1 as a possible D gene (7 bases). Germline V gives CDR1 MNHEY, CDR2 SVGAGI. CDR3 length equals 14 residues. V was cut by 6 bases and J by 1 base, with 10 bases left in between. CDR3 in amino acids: CASRGGQSYNEQFF. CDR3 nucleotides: TGTGCCAGCAGGGGGGGACAGTCCTACAATGAGCAGTTCTTC.

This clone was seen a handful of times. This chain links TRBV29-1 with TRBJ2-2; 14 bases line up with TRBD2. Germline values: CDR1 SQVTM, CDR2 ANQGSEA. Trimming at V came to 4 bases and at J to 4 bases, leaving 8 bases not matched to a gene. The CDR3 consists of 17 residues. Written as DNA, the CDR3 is TGCAGCGTTGTGGGGACTAGCGGGAGTCCCGGCACCGGGGAGCTGTTTTTT. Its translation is CSVVGTSGSPGTGELFF.

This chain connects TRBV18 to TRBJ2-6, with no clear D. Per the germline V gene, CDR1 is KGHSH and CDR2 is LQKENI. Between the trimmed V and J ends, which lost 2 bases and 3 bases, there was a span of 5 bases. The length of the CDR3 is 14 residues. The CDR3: CASSPVGGANVLTF. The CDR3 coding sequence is TGTGCCAGCTCACCAGTCGGTGGGGCCAACGTCCTGACTTTC. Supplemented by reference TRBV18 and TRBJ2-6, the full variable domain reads NAGVMQNPRHLVRRRGQEARLRCSPMKGHSHVYWYRQLPEEGLKFMVYLQKENIIDESGMPKERFSAEFPKEGPSILRIQQVVRGDSAAYFCASSPVGGANVLTFGAGSRLTVL.

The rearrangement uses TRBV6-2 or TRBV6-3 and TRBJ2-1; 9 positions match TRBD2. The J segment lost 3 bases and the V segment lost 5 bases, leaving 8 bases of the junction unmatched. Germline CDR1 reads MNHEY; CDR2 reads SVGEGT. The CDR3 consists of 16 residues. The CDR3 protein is CASSGGSGGFYNEQFF. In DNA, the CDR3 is TGTGCCAGCAGTGGGGGGAGCGGGGGGTTCTACAATGAGCAGTTCTTC.

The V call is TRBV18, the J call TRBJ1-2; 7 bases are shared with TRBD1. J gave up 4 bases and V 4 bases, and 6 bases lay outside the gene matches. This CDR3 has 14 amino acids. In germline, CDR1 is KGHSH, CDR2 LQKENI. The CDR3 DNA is TGTGCCAGCTCACTTGGACAGGCGAGCTATGGCTACACCTTC. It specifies CASSLGQASYGYTF.

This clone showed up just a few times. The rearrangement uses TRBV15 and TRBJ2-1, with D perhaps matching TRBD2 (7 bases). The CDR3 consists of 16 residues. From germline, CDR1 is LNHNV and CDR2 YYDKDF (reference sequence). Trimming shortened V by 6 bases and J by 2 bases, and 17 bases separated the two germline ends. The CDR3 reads CATSASGGQAYNEQFF. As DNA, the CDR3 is TGTGCCACCAGTGCTTCCGGGGGGCAGGCCTACAATGAGCAGTTCTTC.

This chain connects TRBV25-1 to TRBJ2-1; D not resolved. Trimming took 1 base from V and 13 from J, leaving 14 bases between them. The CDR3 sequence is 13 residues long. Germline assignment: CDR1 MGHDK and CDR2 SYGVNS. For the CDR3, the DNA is TGTGCCAGCAGTGAATCTTACCAGCGATTCCAGTTCTTC. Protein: CASSESYQRFQFF. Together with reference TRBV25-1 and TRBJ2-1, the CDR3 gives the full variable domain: EADIYQTPRYLVIGTGKKITLECSQTMGHDKMYWYQQDPGMELHLIHYSYGVNSTEKGDLSSESTVSRIRTEHFPLTLESARPSHTSQYLCASSESYQRFQFFGPGTRLTVL.

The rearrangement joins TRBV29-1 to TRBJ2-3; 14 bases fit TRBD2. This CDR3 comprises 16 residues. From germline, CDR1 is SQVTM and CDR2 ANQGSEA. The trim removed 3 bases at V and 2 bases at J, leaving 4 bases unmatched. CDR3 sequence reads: CSVDRLAGGITDTQYF. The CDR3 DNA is TGCAGCGTTGATCGACTAGCGGGAGGGATCACAGATACGCAGTATTTT.

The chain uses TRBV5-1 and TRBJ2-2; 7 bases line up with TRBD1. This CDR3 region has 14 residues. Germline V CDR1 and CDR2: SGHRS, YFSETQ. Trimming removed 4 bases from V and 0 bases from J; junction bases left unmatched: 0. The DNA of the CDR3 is TGCGCCAGCAGCGGACAGGCGAACACCGGGGAGCTGTTTTTT. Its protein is CASSGQANTGELFF.

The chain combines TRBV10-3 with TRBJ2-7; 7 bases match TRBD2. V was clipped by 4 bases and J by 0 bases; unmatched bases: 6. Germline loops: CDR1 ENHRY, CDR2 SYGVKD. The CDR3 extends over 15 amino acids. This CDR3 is CAISGKRDSSYEQYF. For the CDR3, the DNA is TGTGCCATCAGTGGGAAGCGGGATAGCTCCTACGAGCAGTACTTC.

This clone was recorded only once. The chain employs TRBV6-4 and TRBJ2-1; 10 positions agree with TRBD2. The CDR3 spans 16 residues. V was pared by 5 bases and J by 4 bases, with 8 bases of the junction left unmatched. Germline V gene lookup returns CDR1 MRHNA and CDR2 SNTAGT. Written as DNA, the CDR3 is TGTGCCAGCAGTTCTCTAGCGGGAGTAGGTTACAATGAGCAGTTCTTC. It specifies CASSSLAGVGYNEQFF.

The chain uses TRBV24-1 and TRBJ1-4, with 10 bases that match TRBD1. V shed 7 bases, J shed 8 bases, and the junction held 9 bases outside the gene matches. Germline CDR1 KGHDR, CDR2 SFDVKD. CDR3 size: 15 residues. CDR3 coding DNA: TGTGCCACCAGCGAGACCGGGACAGGGGAGGAAAAACTGTTTTTT. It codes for CATSETGTGEEKLFF.

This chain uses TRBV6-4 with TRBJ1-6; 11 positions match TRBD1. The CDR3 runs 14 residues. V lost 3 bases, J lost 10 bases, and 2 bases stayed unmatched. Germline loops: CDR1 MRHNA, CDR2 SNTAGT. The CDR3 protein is CASSEGTGGSPLHF. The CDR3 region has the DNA TGTGCCAGCAGTGAAGGGACAGGGGGATCACCCCTCCACTTT.

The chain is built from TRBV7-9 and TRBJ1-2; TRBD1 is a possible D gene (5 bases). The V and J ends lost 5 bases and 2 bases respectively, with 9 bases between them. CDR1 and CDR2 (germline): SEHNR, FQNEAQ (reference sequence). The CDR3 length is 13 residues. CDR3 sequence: CASSLTDNYGYTF. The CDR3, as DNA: TGTGCCAGCAGCCTGACAGACAACTATGGCTACACCTTC.

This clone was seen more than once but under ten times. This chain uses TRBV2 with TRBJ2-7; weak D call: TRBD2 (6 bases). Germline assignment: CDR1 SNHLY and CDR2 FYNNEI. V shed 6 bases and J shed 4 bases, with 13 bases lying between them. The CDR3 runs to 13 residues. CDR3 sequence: CASSRGSIYEQYF. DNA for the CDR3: TGTGCCAGCAGCCGGGGGAGTATATACGAGCAGTACTTC.

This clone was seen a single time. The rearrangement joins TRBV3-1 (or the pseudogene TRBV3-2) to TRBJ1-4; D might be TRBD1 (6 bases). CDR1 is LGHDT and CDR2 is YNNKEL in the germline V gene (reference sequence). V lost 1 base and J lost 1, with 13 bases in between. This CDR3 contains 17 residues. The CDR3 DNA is TGTGCCAGCAGCCAAGTTCTCAAAGGGGGAACTAATGAAAAACTGTTTTTT. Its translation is CASSQVLKGGTNEKLFF.

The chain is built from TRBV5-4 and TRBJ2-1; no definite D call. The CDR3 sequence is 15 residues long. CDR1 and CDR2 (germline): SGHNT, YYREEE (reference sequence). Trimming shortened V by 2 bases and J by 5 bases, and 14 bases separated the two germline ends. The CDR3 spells CASSFNSWSDNEQFF. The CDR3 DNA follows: TGTGCCAGCAGCTTTAACTCTTGGAGCGACAATGAGCAGTTCTTC.